Below, 29 T cell receptor beta chains from the same sample are listed, as sequenced in a study of shared clonotypes between healthy human individuals. TCRdb's table, derived via immunoSEQ multiplex PCR, lists solely in-frame clones and lacks some. The sample lists about 2.3 million clones; about 90% were seen once. Sequencing used naive CD4+ T cells from PBMCs. Subset of the sample: CD45RA+ positively selected. The origin of the receptors is a man aged 18 to 29 in good health. Some clones in this sample may be carry-over from other donors' samples.

CDR3 nucleotide sequence: TGCAGCGTTCACCGCACGGGAGGAGACGAAAAACTGTTTTTT. Protein: CSVHRTGGDEKLFF. J is TRBJ1-4 and V is TRBV29-1, with no clear D. Between the trimmed V and J ends, which lost 5 bases and 8 bases, there was a span of 18 bases. This CDR3 has 14 amino acids. Germline CDR1 is SQVTM and CDR2 is ANQGSEA.

The chain couples TRBV7-2 to TRBJ1-5; D possibly corresponds to TRBD1 (5 bases). Germline CDR1 and CDR2: SGHTA and FQGNSA. The CDR3 runs to 13 residues. The V gene lost 3 bases and the J gene lost 6 bases, with 9 bases spanning the gap. CDR3 sequence reads: CASSLKGSQPQHF. The CDR3 nucleotides read TGTGCCAGCAGCTTGAAGGGGTCTCAGCCCCAGCATTTT.

V usage is TRBV7-9 and J usage is TRBJ2-7, with D tentatively TRBD2 (6 bases). Germline V gene data show CDR1 as SEHNR and CDR2 as FQNEAQ (reference sequence). Trimming shortened V by 3 bases and J by 2 bases, and 11 bases separated the two germline ends. There are 14 residues in the CDR3. The CDR3 sequence is CASSLGGLAYEQYF. The DNA for the CDR3 is TGTGCCAGCAGCTTGGGAGGTCTAGCCTACGAGCAGTACTTC. The full variable domain, in which reference TRBV7-9 and TRBJ2-7 provide the parts outside the CDR3, is DTGVSQNPRHKITKRGQNVTFRCDPISEHNRLYWYRQTLGQGPEFLTYFQNEAQLEKSRLLSDRFSAERPKGSFSTLEIQRTEQGDSAMYLCASSLGGLAYEQYFGPGTRLTVT.

This clone has only one observation. This chain connects TRBV6-5 to TRBJ2-1; D perhaps matches TRBD1 (5 bases). With 8 bases removed from V and 0 bases from J, the gap between germline ends came to 11 bases. The germline CDR1 and CDR2 sequences are MNHEY and SVGAGI. This CDR3 spans 14 amino acids. DNA for the CDR3: TGTGCCAGCCAGGGTGTATACTCCTACAATGAGCAGTTCTTC. Translation: CASQGVYSYNEQFF.

The V and J genes are TRBV15 and TRBJ2-5; the D is unclear. The CDR3 is 13 residues long. The germline V gene encodes CDR1 LNHNV and CDR2 YYDKDF (reference sequence). V gave up 0 bases and J gave up 1 base, with 3 bases separating them. Written as DNA, the CDR3 is TGTGCCACCAGCAGAGATATCCAAGAGACCCAGTACTTC. Protein sequence: CATSRDIQETQYF.

This chain joins TRBV19 and TRBJ2-2, with a tentative D call TRBD2 (6 bases). Trimming shortened V by 3 bases and J by 6 bases, and 11 bases separated the two germline ends. The CDR3 consists of 14 residues. From germline, CDR1 is LNHDA and CDR2 SQIVND (reference sequence). In DNA, the CDR3 is TGTGCCAGTAGTATCGGGACTCACGCCGGGGAGCTGTTTTTT. The encoded protein is CASSIGTHAGELFF.

The V and J genes are TRBV28 and TRBJ1-3; no definite D call. From germline, CDR1 is MDHEN and CDR2 SYDVKM. V was shortened by 7 bases and J by 7 bases, with 14 bases between the two germline ends. This CDR3 region has 13 residues. DNA of the CDR3: TGTGCCAGCACCAAACTTGGCCGGAACACCATATATTTT. This sequence encodes CASTKLGRNTIYF.

This sequence joins TRBV30 and TRBJ1-2; 8 bases map to TRBD1. The J segment lost 5 bases and the V segment lost 2 bases, leaving 10 bases of the junction unmatched. Germline CDR1 is GTSNPN and CDR2 is SVGIG (reference sequence). The CDR3 loop spans 15 amino acids. The CDR3 here is CAWSRQGASGYGYTF. In DNA, the CDR3 is TGTGCCTGGAGTCGGCAGGGGGCCTCCGGTTATGGCTACACCTTC.

The chain links TRBV28 to TRBJ1-1, with D possibly being TRBD1 (5 bases). With 7 bases removed from V and 2 bases from J, the gap between germline ends came to 14 bases. The CDR3 loop spans 14 amino acids. The germline CDR1 and CDR2 sequences are MDHEN and SYDVKM. CDR3: CASTRGGANTEAFF. The CDR3 nucleotides read TGTGCCAGCACCCGGGGGGGTGCAAACACTGAAGCTTTCTTT.

The gene calls are TRBV29-1 and TRBJ1-4, with D uncertain. The germline gives CDR1 SQVTM, CDR2 ANQGSEA. The CDR3 contains 14 residues. Trimming shortened V by 0 bases and J by 3 bases, and 8 bases separated the two germline ends. The CDR3: CSVEDLGANEKLFF. The CDR3 coding sequence is TGCAGCGTTGAAGATCTGGGCGCTAATGAAAAACTGTTTTTT.

The chain joins TRBV6-6 to TRBJ2-7; 10 bases fit TRBD1. The junction had 7 bases not matched to a gene; V was cut back by 7 bases and J by 1 base. There are 15 residues in the CDR3. Germline lookup yields CDR1 MNHNY and CDR2 SVGAGI (reference sequence). The CDR3 protein is CASTQPGQGSYEQYF. CDR3 nucleotide sequence: TGTGCCAGCACCCAACCGGGACAGGGGTCCTACGAGCAGTACTTC.

The chain has TRBV5-1 and TRBJ2-7, with 9 bases identical to TRBD1. The V and J ends lost 5 bases and 2 bases, in that order; junction bases with no gene match: 11. The CDR3 has 16 residues. Germline V CDR1 and CDR2: SGHRS, YFSETQ. The CDR3 sequence is CASRQDPGTGTYEQYF. In DNA, the CDR3 is TGCGCCAGCAGACAAGATCCCGGGACAGGGACCTACGAGCAGTACTTC.

V and J are TRBV19 and TRBJ1-1; no reliable D call. The CDR3 extends over 14 amino acids. Trimming removed 6 bases at V and 4 bases at J, with 15 bases between. Germline-derived CDR1 and CDR2 are LNHDA and SQIVND (reference sequence). CDR3 amino acids: CASRWDLIGTEAFF. CDR3 DNA sequence: TGTGCCAGTAGATGGGATTTGATTGGCACTGAAGCTTTCTTT.

The chain joins TRBV5-8 to TRBJ2-5; 12 bases align to TRBD2. Per germline, CDR1 SGHTS and CDR2 YDEGEE. V was clipped by 0 bases and J by 0 bases; unmatched bases: 9. The CDR3 consists of 19 residues. In nucleotides, the CDR3 is TGTGCCAGCAGCTTGGGCTTCTCTAGCGGGGGGGACTACCAAGAGACCCAGTACTTC. Translating gives CASSLGFSSGGDYQETQYF.

The chain recombines TRBV19 with TRBJ1-2; 8 bases fit TRBD1. CDR1 LNHDA and CDR2 SQIVND come from the germline V gene (reference sequence). Trimming took 8 bases from V and 6 from J; bases not matched to a gene: 14. There are 15 residues in the CDR3. The CDR3 DNA reads TGTGCCAGTCATAGCCCTGGACAGGGCGCGAATGGCTACACCTTC. Its translation is CASHSPGQGANGYTF.

V usage is TRBV5-8 and J usage is TRBJ2-1; D is ambiguous. Germline assignment: CDR1 SGHTS and CDR2 YDEGEE. The CDR3 has 13 residues. Trimming cost V 8 bases and J 1 base, with 10 bases left between them. In nucleotides, the CDR3 is TGTGCCAGTTATTACCCGTCCTACAATGAGCAGTTCTTC. Residues: CASYYPSYNEQFF.

This chain joins TRBV27 and TRBJ2-7; no clear D gene. This CDR3 has 14 amino acids. The V gene lost 6 bases and the J gene lost 0 bases, with 12 bases spanning the gap. Germline-derived CDR1 and CDR2 are MNHEY and SMNVEV (reference sequence). The CDR3 is CASRRNRASYEQYF. DNA of the CDR3: TGTGCCAGCAGGCGGAATAGGGCCTCCTACGAGCAGTACTTC.

This clone was observed once. The CDR3 loop reads CASSTGTSVADTQYF. In nucleotides, the CDR3 is TGTGCCAGTAGTACGGGGACTAGCGTCGCAGATACGCAGTATTTT. The chain links TRBV19 to TRBJ2-3; 10 positions match TRBD2. There are 15 residues in the CDR3. Trimming cost V 4 bases and J 4 bases; bases outside gene matches: 5. The germline gives CDR1 LNHDA, CDR2 SQIVND (reference sequence).

The chain uses TRBV30 and TRBJ2-7; the D is unclear. Trimming cost V 0 bases and J 0 bases, with 9 bases left between them. CDR3 length: 14 amino acids. The V gene's germline CDR1 is GTSNPN and CDR2 SVGIG (reference sequence). The CDR3 region has the DNA TGTGCCTGGAGTGTAAAGGGCTACTCCTACGAGCAGTACTTC. Translation gives CAWSVKGYSYEQYF.

The gene calls are TRBV27 and TRBJ2-7; TRBD2 matches 9 bases. Trimming at V came to 6 bases and at J to 6 bases, leaving 9 bases not matched to a gene. The germline V gene encodes CDR1 MNHEY and CDR2 SMNVEV (reference sequence). CDR3 length: 14 amino acids. The CDR3 is CASSESGRFGEQYF. Here the CDR3 DNA reads TGTGCCAGCAGCGAAAGCGGGAGGTTCGGCGAGCAGTACTTC.

V usage is TRBV6-5 and J usage is TRBJ1-2; D possibly corresponds to TRBD1 (6 bases). V was clipped by 6 bases and J by 3 bases, with 11 bases between them. Germline V gene lookup returns CDR1 MNHEY and CDR2 SVGAGI. CDR3 length: 13 residues. The CDR3 DNA reads as TGTGCCAGCAGGCGACAGGTTGACTATGGCTACACCTTC. It is translated as CASRRQVDYGYTF.

The chain carries TRBV6-6 and TRBJ2-7; D unclear. The germline V and J ends were trimmed by 5 bases and 3 bases, with 11 bases remaining between them. Germline-derived CDR1 and CDR2 are MNHNY and SVGAGI (reference sequence). The CDR3 runs 13 residues. The CDR3 nucleotides read TGTGCCAGCAGTGGCCTGGGCATCTACGAGCAGTACTTC. The encoded protein is CASSGLGIYEQYF.

The chain employs TRBV19 and TRBJ1-2; 10 bases align to TRBD1. Trimming at V came to 6 bases and at J to 6 bases, leaving 7 bases not matched to a gene. The CDR3 extends over 14 amino acids. Germline assignment: CDR1 LNHDA and CDR2 SQIVND (reference sequence). CDR3 protein: CASSTQGQGNGYTF. For the CDR3, the DNA is TGTGCCAGTAGCACGCAGGGACAGGGGAATGGCTACACCTTC.

The chain recombines TRBV19 with TRBJ1-2; possibly TRBD1 for D (6 bases). This CDR3 region has 12 residues. Trimming left V 2 bases short and J 7 bases short, with 8 bases between. Per germline, CDR1 LNHDA and CDR2 SQIVND (reference sequence). The CDR3 DNA follows: TGTGCCAGTAGTATACTGACAGGTGGCTACACCTTC. Its translation is CASSILTGGYTF.

Concerning this clone itself: Other DNA variants within this sample encode the same CDR3. The chain is built from TRBV7-3 and TRBJ1-1; no clear D. The germline V gene has CDR1 SGHTA and CDR2 FQGTGA. The germline V and J ends were trimmed by 5 bases and 4 bases, with 11 bases remaining between them. The CDR3 has 13 residues. In DNA form, the CDR3 reads TGTGCCAGCAGCCCCCAAGGAGTCACTGAAGCTTTCTTT. It specifies CASSPQGVTEAFF.

CDR3 nucleotide sequence: TGTGCCAGCGGGGGAAGCACGGACTACAATGAGCAGTTCTTC. This codes for CASGGSTDYNEQFF. The chain couples TRBV9 to TRBJ2-1, with D perhaps being TRBD1 or TRBD2 (5 bases each). The ends were cut back, 7 bases at V and 3 bases at J, with 14 bases in the middle. CDR3 length: 14 residues. From germline, CDR1 is SGDLS and CDR2 YYNGEE. The entire variable domain, with the rest obtained from reference TRBV9 and TRBJ2-1, is as follows: DSGVTQTPKHLITATGQRVTLRCSPRSGDLSVYWYQQSLDQGLQFLIQYYNGEERAKGNILERFSAQQFPDLHSELNLSSLELGDSALYFCASGGSTDYNEQFFGPGTRLTVL.

V gene TRBV5-1 combines with J gene TRBJ2-5; 9 nucleotides match TRBD1. Germline trimming cut 4 bases from V and 5 bases from J; bases unmatched to any gene: 12. Looked up from germline, CDR1 is SGHRS and CDR2 is YFSETQ. The CDR3 has 16 amino acids. The CDR3 DNA follows: TGCGCCAGCAGCGCCAGGGGACAGGGAGCATTCGAGACCCAGTACTTC. Its translation: CASSARGQGAFETQYF.

The gene calls are TRBV28 and TRBJ2-1; 7 bases agree with TRBD1. The CDR3 is 16 residues long. Per the germline V gene, CDR1 is MDHEN and CDR2 is SYDVKM. Trimming at V came to 8 bases and at J to 2 bases, leaving 12 bases not matched to a gene. The CDR3 DNA sequence: TGTGCCAGCTCGCCCCCGAGGGGGCTACCCTACAATGAGCAGTTCTTC. Amino acids: CASSPPRGLPYNEQFF.

V is TRBV5-8 and J is TRBJ1-5; 8 bases fit TRBD1. Germline CDR1 reads SGHTS; CDR2 reads YDEGEE. After removal of 0 bases from V and 1 base from J, the junction contained 3 bases not matched to a gene. CDR3 length: 16 residues. CDR3 in amino acids: CASSLGTGRSNQPQHF. The DNA for the CDR3 is TGTGCCAGCAGCTTGGGGACAGGGAGGAGCAATCAGCCCCAGCATTTT.